The 28 T cell receptor beta chains below come from one sample, sequenced in a study of control samples from healthy donors and cancer patients. The repertoire was sequenced with immunoSEQ multiplex PCR; TCRdb's copy has only in-frame clones and lacks some. Among about 130,000 clones listed, about 92% were seen once. Specimen: PBMCs. The receptors here all came from an elderly man with head and neck cancer.

The chain uses TRBV20-1 and TRBJ2-1; possible D gene TRBD1, 6 bases. Trimming left V 3 bases short and J 8 bases short, with 14 bases between. Looked up from germline, CDR1 is DFQATT and CDR2 is SNEGSKA (reference sequence). This CDR3 comprises 13 residues. CDR3 nucleotide sequence: TGCAGTGCTAGTGGTGACAGGAAGGATGAGCAGTTCTTC. Translated: CSASGDRKDEQFF.

This sequence joins TRBV19 and TRBJ2-7, with TRBD1 matching over 9 bases. V lost 3 bases, J lost 6 bases, and 18 bases stayed unmatched. Germline V gene data show CDR1 as LNHDA and CDR2 as SQIVND (reference sequence). This CDR3 comprises 18 residues. For the CDR3, the DNA is TGTGCCAGTAGTATCGGAGCGAACCAAGGACAGGGGTGGGTCGAGCAGTACTTC. This encodes CASSIGANQGQGWVEQYF.

The V call is TRBV2, the J call TRBJ1-1; D is unclear. Germline CDR1 is SNHLY and CDR2 is FYNNEI. Trimming left V 1 base short and J 4 bases short, with 13 bases between. The CDR3 covers 15 residues. The CDR3 region is CASSEDGPLSTEAFF. DNA for the CDR3: TGTGCCAGCAGTGAAGATGGGCCCTTGTCCACTGAAGCTTTCTTT. Complete variable domain (other parts from reference TRBV2 and TRBJ1-1): EPEVTQTPSHQVTQMGQEVILRCVPISNHLYFYWYRQILGQKVEFLVSFYNNEISEKSEIFDDQFSVERPDGSNFTLKIRSTKLEDSAMYFCASSEDGPLSTEAFFGQGTRLTVV.

This clone was detected a few times. This chain links TRBV7-9 with TRBJ1-3; D is unresolved. The germline CDR1 and CDR2 sequences are SEHNR and FQNEAQ (reference sequence). There are 14 residues in the CDR3. Trimming removed 5 bases at V and 4 bases at J, with 12 bases between. This CDR3 reads CASSRTIGGNTIYF. CDR3 nucleotide sequence: TGTGCCAGCAGCCGTACAATAGGGGGAAACACCATATATTTT.

The gene calls are TRBV7-2 and TRBJ2-3, with 9 nucleotides matching TRBD2. Germline V gene sequence: CDR1 SGHTA, CDR2 FQGNSA. V gave up 2 bases and J gave up 4 bases; unmatched junction bases: 7. This CDR3 is 16 amino acids long. The CDR3 spells CASSLPSGMGADTQYF. The DNA for the CDR3 is TGTGCCAGCAGCTTACCTAGCGGGATGGGGGCAGATACGCAGTATTTT.

The CDR3, as DNA: TGCAGCGTTGAGCTCGAGGGAACCACGCAGTATTTT. It is translated as CSVELEGTTQYF. The chain carries TRBV29-1 and TRBJ2-3, with a tentative D call TRBD2 (5 bases). CDR1 is SQVTM, CDR2 ANQGSEA, per germline. CDR3 length: 12 amino acids. The V end lost 3 bases, the J end lost 9 bases, and 13 bases lay between the germline ends.

The chain recombines TRBV18 with TRBJ1-1; 9 bases map to TRBD1. Trimming cost V 5 bases and J 6 bases; bases outside gene matches: 4. CDR3 length: 13 amino acids. The germline V gene has CDR1 KGHSH and CDR2 LQKENI. The CDR3: CASSTGQGAEAFF. DNA for the CDR3: TGTGCCAGCTCAACGGGACAGGGAGCTGAAGCTTTCTTT. The entire variable domain, with the rest obtained from reference TRBV18 and TRBJ1-1, is as follows: NAGVMQNPRHLVRRRGQEARLRCSPMKGHSHVYWYRQLPEEGLKFMVYLQKENIIDESGMPKERFSAEFPKEGPSILRIQQVVRGDSAAYFCASSTGQGAEAFFGQGTRLTVV.

The V call is TRBV10-3, the J call TRBJ1-3; D is perhaps TRBD1 (5 bases). There are 12 residues in the CDR3. Germline V gives CDR1 ENHRY, CDR2 SYGVKD. V lost 7 bases and J 2 bases, leaving 6 bases between the germline ends. CDR3 sequence (DNA): TGTGCCATCATGGGGGCTGGAAACACCATATATTTT. Amino acids: CAIMGAGNTIYF.

The chain links TRBV5-1 to TRBJ2-6; the D is unclear. V shed 1 base and J shed 0 bases, with 8 bases lying between them. The CDR3 consists of 16 residues. Germline V lookup: CDR1 SGHRS, CDR2 YFSETQ. The CDR3 DNA is TGCGCCAGCAGCTTGAGCCCGCACTCTGGGGCCAACGTCCTGACTTTC. Residues: CASSLSPHSGANVLTF.

This clone has only one observation. The CDR3 DNA reads TGTGCCAGCAGCTTTTCACCCTTTGCAACTAATGAAAAACTGTTTTTT. Amino acids: CASSFSPFATNEKLFF. The chain links TRBV9 to TRBJ1-4, with unresolved D. The V end was cut by 4 bases, the J end by 0 bases, with 13 bases between. The CDR3 has 16 amino acids. Germline lookup yields CDR1 SGDLS and CDR2 YYNGEE.

The chain uses TRBV30 and TRBJ2-2; D unresolved. The CDR3 runs 14 residues. With 3 bases removed from V and 6 bases from J, the gap between germline ends came to 14 bases. Per germline, CDR1 GTSNPN and CDR2 SVGIG (reference sequence). CDR3 residues: CAWSPGSGPGELFF. The CDR3 DNA sequence: TGTGCCTGGAGCCCGGGCTCCGGACCCGGGGAGCTGTTTTTT.

This rearrangement joins TRBV7-2 to TRBJ1-2, with a possible D match to TRBD1 (6 bases). The germline gives CDR1 SGHTA, CDR2 FQGNSA. The CDR3 runs to 15 residues. With 1 base removed from V and 8 bases from J, the gap between germline ends came to 17 bases. The CDR3 region is CASSLEGGYSSGYTF. The CDR3 DNA reads TGTGCCAGCAGCTTAGAGGGGGGCTACTCTTCGGGCTACACCTTC. The entire variable domain, with the rest obtained from reference TRBV7-2 and TRBJ1-2, is as follows: GAGVSQSPSNKVTEKGKDVELRCDPISGHTALYWYRQSLGQGLEFLIYFQGNSAPDKSGLPSDRFSAERTGGSVSTLTIQRTQQEDSAVYLCASSLEGGYSSGYTFGSGTRLTVV.

The sample holds a few counts of this clone. J is TRBJ1-2 and V is TRBV12-3 or TRBV12-4, with D tentatively TRBD1 (5 bases). The CDR3 has 12 residues. V lost 5 bases to trimming and J lost 8 bases, with 12 bases between them. Here the CDR3 DNA reads TGTGCCAGCAGTAGGGACTTTGAAGGCTACACCTTC. Translation: CASSRDFEGYTF.

The rearrangement uses TRBV5-1 and TRBJ1-5; D might be TRBD1 (5 bases). V was pared by 2 bases and J by 4 bases, with 7 bases between. Germline loops: CDR1 SGHRS, CDR2 YFSETQ. This CDR3 has 13 amino acids. The CDR3 sequence is CASSFQGNQPQHF. CDR3 DNA: TGCGCCAGCAGCTTTCAGGGTAATCAGCCCCAGCATTTT.

This rearrangement joins TRBV21-1 to TRBJ2-5; the table's D gene call, TRBD1, was not cross checked with the DNA. TRBV21-1 is described as a pseudogene. The CDR3 has 21 residues. CDR3 nucleotide sequence: TGTGCCAGCAGCCCCCAGGGGGCGAGGGCTAGCGGACCCTCAGCACAAGAGACCCAGTACTTC. Translation: CASSPQGARASGPSAQETQYF.

This clone has just one count. DNA of the CDR3: TGTGCCAGCAGTGAAGCAGGGTCGTTGGGAACACCCCTCCACTTT. This encodes CASSEAGSLGTPLHF. The rearrangement uses TRBV2 and TRBJ1-6; D not resolved. V lost 0 bases, J lost 11 bases, and 14 bases lay in between. The germline CDR1 and CDR2 sequences are SNHLY and FYNNEI. CDR3 size: 15 residues.

V usage is TRBV10-3 and J usage is TRBJ2-2; D gene uncertain. V shed 3 bases and J shed 7 bases, with 12 bases lying between them. This CDR3 comprises 14 residues. Germline V gene lookup returns CDR1 ENHRY and CDR2 SYGVKD. The CDR3 sequence: CAISDQATNGELFF. The CDR3, as DNA: TGTGCCATCAGTGATCAAGCAACTAACGGGGAGCTGTTTTTT.

The rearrangement uses TRBV5-1 and TRBJ2-2, with D possibly being TRBD2 (7 bases). This CDR3 contains 17 residues. Germline V lookup: CDR1 SGHRS, CDR2 YFSETQ. With 0 bases removed from V and 0 bases from J, the gap between germline ends came to 12 bases. The CDR3, as DNA: TGCGCCAGCAGCTTGGCTGGCGGGGGCCCGAACACCGGGGAGCTGTTTTTT. Protein product: CASSLAGGGPNTGELFF.

This sequence joins TRBV11-2 and TRBJ2-1, with 10 bases matching TRBD1. V shed 5 bases and J 6 bases; nucleotides not matched to a gene: 7. The CDR3 runs 15 residues. CDR1 and CDR2 (germline): SGHAT, FQNNGV. CDR3 region: CASSPRDRGTNEQFF. The CDR3 nucleotides read TGTGCCAGCAGCCCCCGGGACAGGGGAACCAATGAGCAGTTCTTC.

This sequence joins TRBV5-4 and TRBJ2-5; the match to TRBD2 covers 7 bases. The length of the CDR3 is 14 residues. J lost 3 bases, V lost 2 bases, and 4 bases had no gene match. Germline lookup yields CDR1 SGHNT and CDR2 YYREEE (reference sequence). The CDR3 sequence is CASSFMSGEETQYF. The CDR3 region has the DNA TGTGCCAGCAGCTTTATGAGCGGGGAAGAGACCCAGTACTTC.

The rearrangement links TRBV6-6 to TRBJ1-1; 9 bases are a match to TRBD1. Germline CDR1 MNHNY, CDR2 SVGAGI (reference sequence). V shed 5 bases and J 7 bases; nucleotides not matched to a gene: 17. This CDR3 contains 17 residues. CDR3 region: CASSLSSGTGFWGEAFF. CDR3 DNA sequence: TGTGCCAGCAGTCTCTCCTCCGGGACAGGGTTTTGGGGTGAAGCTTTCTTT.

The J gene is TRBJ2-5, the V gene TRBV5-5; D ambiguous. Between the trimmed V and J ends, which lost 2 bases and 1 base, there was a span of 9 bases. Germline CDR1 reads SGHKS; CDR2 reads YYEKEE (reference sequence). This CDR3 comprises 14 residues. Here the CDR3 DNA reads TGTGCCAGCAGCTTAGACGCATTCCAAGAGACCCAGTACTTC. The encoded protein is CASSLDAFQETQYF.

This chain joins TRBV19 and TRBJ1-6; maybe TRBD1 (6 bases). Germline CDR1 LNHDA, CDR2 SQIVND (reference sequence). This CDR3 is 16 amino acids long. V shed 5 bases and J shed 10 bases, with 21 bases lying between them. The CDR3 nucleotides read TGTGCCAGTAGTTTAAGGGACATAACTGCAGGATCACCCCTCCACTTT. This codes for CASSLRDITAGSPLHF.

The chain carries TRBV5-4 and TRBJ1-1; 8 nucleotides align to TRBD1. Germline values: CDR1 SGHNT, CDR2 YYREEE (reference sequence). This CDR3 is 14 amino acids long. The J segment lost 3 bases and the V segment lost 3 bases, leaving 4 bases of the junction unmatched. CDR3 coding DNA: TGTGCCAGCAGCTACCAGGGGGCTTACACTGAAGCTTTCTTT. This translates into CASSYQGAYTEAFF.

The V call is TRBV7-8, the J call TRBJ1-2; possible D gene TRBD1, 5 bases. V was cut by 5 bases and J by 8 bases, with 15 bases left in between. The CDR3 sequence is 13 residues long. The germline V gene encodes CDR1 SGHVS and CDR2 FQNEAQ. CDR3 in amino acids: CASSLPQGWGYTF. The CDR3 DNA is TGTGCCAGCAGCCTACCTCAGGGATGGGGCTACACCTTC. Full variable domain (remainder filled in from reference TRBV7-8 and TRBJ1-2): GAGVSQSPRYKVAKRGQDVALRCDPISGHVSLFWYQQALGQGPEFLTYFQNEAQLDKSGLPSDRFFAERPEGSVSTLKIQRTQQEDSAVYLCASSLPQGWGYTFGSGTRLTVV.

The table lists this clone with a count of one. The chain uses TRBV19 and TRBJ1-1; weak D call: TRBD1 (5 bases). Germline V gene data show CDR1 as LNHDA and CDR2 as SQIVND (reference sequence). The V gene lost 0 bases and the J gene lost 4 bases, with 9 bases spanning the gap. The CDR3 is 14 residues long. The CDR3 sequence is CASSIEGPGTEAFF. The CDR3 DNA sequence: TGTGCCAGTAGTATAGAGGGGCCGGGCACTGAAGCTTTCTTT.

Here the CDR3 reads CASSEKNSGVGTEAFF. CDR3 nucleotides: TGTGCCAGCAGTGAAAAGAACTCGGGGGTGGGCACTGAAGCTTTCTTT. V usage is TRBV6-1 and J usage is TRBJ1-1; D is possibly TRBD1 (5 bases). The CDR3 extends over 16 amino acids. The germline V gene encodes CDR1 MNHNS and CDR2 SASEGT. Trimming stripped 2 bases from V and 4 bases from J, with 17 bases between.

This chain joins TRBV4-3 and TRBJ2-2; 9 bases map to TRBD1. The CDR3 spans 15 residues. In germline, CDR1 is LGHNA, CDR2 YSLEER. J was trimmed by 4 bases and V by 5 bases; bases with no gene match: 5. The CDR3 DNA sequence: TGCGCCAGCAGCACCCGGGACAGGGTCACCGGGGAGCTGTTTTTT. It is translated as CASSTRDRVTGELFF.